This TCR beta chain was sequenced in a study of T cell repertoires in cytomegalovirus infection. The overall study: As its CMV epitopes, the study selected recently identified HLA-C-restricted and well-studied HLA-B-restricted targets. Both CMV infection and a matching HLA type were indicated by public TCR beta signatures. Study results and caveats: CMV carriers with the relevant HLA were identified by cumulative public TCR beta family frequency. The ex vivo response was dominated by HLA-C-restricted CMV-specific TCR beta clonotypes.

With respect to this clonotype: What it binds is unknown.

V lost 1 base and J lost 7, with 11 bases in between. This CDR3 contains 14 residues. MiXCR, run by TCRdb on the reads, gives a single entry per CDR3 protein. The sample has roughly 350,000 distinct CDR3 sequences, 34% seen once. This TCR came from a human donor in good health (CMV status not recorded). Some clones in this sample may be carry-over from other donors' samples. This specimen was cultured PBMCs, taken from culture after CMV antigen stimulation. The chain couples TRBV12-3 or TRBV12-4 to TRBJ2-4, with D perhaps TRBD2 (5 bases). The CDR3 nucleotides read TGTGCCAGCAGTTTAGACGCTAGCTTTAACATTCAGTACTTC. Protein product: CASSLDASFNIQYF.